Below are 7 T cell receptor beta chains sequenced from a single sample in a study of a mutant IDH1 vaccine in newly diagnosed glioma. Profiling relied on immunoSEQ multiplex PCR, and the TCRdb table lists in-frame clones only, not all of them. The sample has fewer than 100,000 clones; roughly 90% are singletons. Time point of the sample: baseline, week 1 (first vaccination visit). Treatment: pre-vaccination baseline after standard-of-care therapy. The sample was PBMCs, taken from a glioma patient treated with radiotherapy, temozolomide or both. These receptors came from a woman aged 45-65 years with glioma.

The V and J genes are TRBV6-1 and TRBJ2-3; TRBD2 might be the D (5 bases). Germline CDR1 reads MNHNS; CDR2 reads SASEGT. Trimming stripped 6 bases from V and 2 bases from J, with 15 bases between. This CDR3 is 15 amino acids long. CDR3 sequence reads: CASRQRSGATDTQYF. In nucleotides, the CDR3 is TGTGCCAGCAGACAAAGGAGCGGAGCCACAGATACGCAGTATTTT.

The chain employs TRBV28 and TRBJ2-4, with 8 positions matching TRBD1. After removal of 6 bases from V and 8 bases from J, the junction contained 15 bases not matched to a gene. Germline V gene sequence: CDR1 MDHEN, CDR2 SYDVKM. The CDR3 extends over 16 amino acids. DNA for the CDR3: TGTGCCAGCAGCCCACCCCGGACAGGGCAGGGGGACATTCAGTACTTC. Its protein product is CASSPPRTGQGDIQYF.

V usage is TRBV6-5 and J usage is TRBJ1-1; D not certain. CDR1 and CDR2 from the germline V gene are MNHEY and SVGAGI. The CDR3 has 13 residues. V gave up 5 bases and J gave up 0 bases, with 7 bases separating them. CDR3 sequence reads: CASSHPLNTEAFF. The CDR3, as DNA: TGTGCCAGCAGTCATCCACTGAACACTGAAGCTTTCTTT.

The chain recombines TRBV11-3 with TRBJ2-5; 12 nucleotides align to TRBD1. Judging by the DNA end, TRBJ2-7 fits better; the J call may be wrong. The CDR3 is 16 amino acids. Germline V gene sequence: CDR1 SGHNT, CDR2 YENEEA. The CDR3 sequence is CASSLDLGTGGDEQYF. The CDR3, as DNA: TGTGCCAGCAGCTTAGATCTCGGGACAGGGGGCGACGAGCAGTACTTC.

The chain couples TRBV2 to TRBJ1-1, with a tentative D call TRBD1 (6 bases). CDR1 and CDR2 (germline): SNHLY, FYNNEI. The ends were cut back, 2 bases at V and 4 bases at J, with 17 bases in the middle. CDR3 length equals 16 residues. The CDR3 DNA reads as TGTGCCAGCAGTGAATGGTCTCGGGGGGCCGGCACTGAAGCTTTCTTT. It is translated as CASSEWSRGAGTEAFF.

The chain recombines TRBV9 with TRBJ2-5; D may be TRBD2 (6 bases). CDR3 length equals 15 residues. Germline V gene lookup returns CDR1 SGDLS and CDR2 YYNGEE. Between the trimmed V and J ends, which lost 0 bases and 4 bases, there was a span of 13 bases. The DNA of the CDR3 is TGTGCCAGCAGCGTAGTTGGGACTCCAAGAGAGACCCAGTACTTC. It is translated as CASSVVGTPRETQYF.

The rearrangement uses TRBV6-1 and TRBJ1-5; the D gene is possibly TRBD1 (6 bases). Looked up from germline, CDR1 is MNHNS and CDR2 is SASEGT. Between the trimmed V and J ends, which lost 1 base and 4 bases, there was a span of 11 bases. There are 15 residues in the CDR3. DNA for the CDR3: TGTGCCAGCAGTGAAGGGGTAGGGGGTAATCAGCCCCAGCATTTT. Protein: CASSEGVGGNQPQHF.